Each of the 7 T cell receptor beta chains below was sequenced from the same sample in a study of shared clonotypes between healthy human individuals. Some clones are missing from TCRdb's copy, which holds only in-frame ones; the method was immunoSEQ multiplex PCR. The table shows about 2.4 million clones, with 93% occurring only once. Material: naive CD4+ T cells from PBMCs. Subset given: CD45RA+ positively selected. The source of these receptors is a man between 18 and 35 years old in good health. Some clones in this sample may be carry-over from other donors' samples.

The rearrangement links TRBV6-6 to TRBJ2-7; 12 bases fit TRBD1. Germline CDR1 reads MNHNY; CDR2 reads SVGAGI (reference sequence). V lost 4 bases and J lost 9; bases outside the gene matches: 13. The CDR3 consists of 16 residues. The CDR3 DNA follows: TGTGCCAGCAGTTCCCTACCGGGACAGGGGGCGAAGTGGCAGTACTTC. Its protein product is CASSSLPGQGAKWQYF.

This clone is a singleton in its sample. CDR3 sequence reads: CASSLGTGPYNEQFF. CDR3 bases: TGTGCCAGCAGCTTAGGGACAGGGCCCTACAATGAGCAGTTCTTC. The chain links TRBV7-2 to TRBJ2-1; 8 bases are shared with TRBD1. The CDR3 consists of 15 residues. V lost 1 base, J lost 2 bases, and 1 base stayed unmatched. Germline assignment: CDR1 SGHTA and CDR2 FQGNSA.

V gene TRBV19 combines with J gene TRBJ2-3; D is perhaps TRBD2 (5 bases). V shed 7 bases and J shed 4 bases, with 18 bases lying between them. CDR1 and CDR2 (germline): LNHDA, SQIVND (reference sequence). CDR3 size: 15 residues. This chain's CDR3 is CASNNRPGSADTQYF. The DNA for the CDR3 is TGTGCCAGTAACAACCGCCCTGGGAGCGCAGATACGCAGTATTTT.

The V call is TRBV27, the J call TRBJ1-5; D uncertain. V gave up 3 bases and J gave up 5 bases, with 5 bases separating them. This CDR3 is built from 12 residues. Germline V lookup: CDR1 MNHEY, CDR2 SMNVEV (reference sequence). The CDR3 nucleotides read TGTGCCAGCAGTTTTGTGGATCAGCCCCAGCATTTT. Amino acid sequence: CASSFVDQPQHF.

The rearrangement links TRBV19 to TRBJ1-1; 10 bases agree with TRBD1. The CDR3 has 15 residues. Trimming removed 6 bases from V and 1 base from J; junction bases left unmatched: 5. The germline V gene has CDR1 LNHDA and CDR2 SQIVND (reference sequence). CDR3 sequence: CASRRQGASNTEAFF. CDR3 DNA: TGTGCCAGTAGGAGACAGGGGGCTTCGAACACTGAAGCTTTCTTT.

The V and J genes are TRBV21-1 and TRBJ2-7; the table assigns TRBD1, which was not confirmed against the DNA. TRBV21-1 is shown as a pseudogene. The CDR3 has 15 residues. This CDR3 is CASSNSWTPDYEQYF. Here the CDR3 DNA reads TGTGCCAGCAGCAATAGTTGGACACCCGACTACGAGCAGTACTTC.

The gene calls are TRBV7-9 and TRBJ2-3; D is uncertain. The V and J ends lost 10 bases and 9 bases respectively, with 14 bases between them. The CDR3 has 11 residues. Germline CDR1 is SEHNR and CDR2 is FQNEAQ (reference sequence). Written as DNA, the CDR3 is TGTGCCACCGTTCTGGGGTGGACGCAGTATTTT. This gives the protein CATVLGWTQYF.